Given below is one T cell receptor beta chain in context. The data belong to a study of blood T cell repertoires in COVID-19. Study-level background: Some COVID-19 samples were acute and others convalescent; all came from the United States, Italy and Spain. PBMCs, B-cell-depleted T cells, or T cells provided the cDNA or gDNA that made up the material.

Using immunoSEQ multiplex PCR, the repertoire was profiled, and TCRdb retains in-frame clones only, with some absent. The table includes over 120,000 clones, roughly 88% detected once. The sequenced material came from peripheral blood. The clonotype was recovered from a man between 65 and 85 years old with acute or convalescent COVID-19.

For the CDR3, the DNA is TGTGCCAGCAGCCAAGGCGGACTAGCGGGAGGCCTCCGAGGGGCCAACGTCCTGACTTTC. It specifies CASSQGGLAGGLRGANVLTF. J is TRBJ2-6 and V is TRBV4-2, with 14 bases aligning to TRBD2. J was trimmed by 4 bases and V by 1 base; bases with no gene match: 9. This CDR3 comprises 20 residues. Germline CDR1 reads LGHNA; CDR2 reads YNFKEQ.